This T cell receptor (beta chain) was sequenced for a study of regulatory T cells in long-lasting Graves disease (dated by TCRdb to the early 2020s). About the study as a whole: Persistent Graves' disease was defined as persistently positive TSH receptor autoantibodies together with antithyroid drug treatment for over 5 years. This study used TCR sequencing and RNA sequencing of peripheral blood to compare persistent Graves' disease patients against newly diagnosed Graves' disease patients. The study was registered as a clinical trial and conducted in China. A total of roughly 35 samples underwent TCR sequencing: about 13 from persistent and around 20 from newly diagnosed Graves' disease patients. In the clinical cohort, patients with persistent Graves' disease had used antithyroid drugs for an average of roughly ten years. Broad study findings and their caveats: As a limitation, the authors acknowledged that the small sample size may reduce accuracy. Compared with newly diagnosed patients, persistent Graves' disease patients had lower TCR Shannon entropy and fewer highly expanded clones, which suggests clonal expansion. Sequencing and analysis were limited to the TCR beta chain. The study examined only peripheral blood because the primary lesion, thyroid tissue, could not be accessed. Preferential use of TRBV28, TRBJ1-2 and TRBJ2-5 was observed in persistent disease, whereas TRBV20-1 and TRBJ2-1 were favored in newly diagnosed disease. Patients with persistent disease shared more public clonotypes (around 2,700) than newly diagnosed patients did (more than 900).

Library method: multiplex PCR. The listed sequencing device is Illumina HiSeq 4000. CDR3 regions were amplified by Arm-PCR with iRepertoire HTBI primers to construct TCR beta libraries. PCR products were gel purified before sequencing. The authors' analysis ran thus. Gene usage analysis of CDR3 amino acid clonotypes used the approximately 62 TRBV and 11 to 15 TRBJ segments found across samples. Filtered high-quality paired reads were merged into contigs using COPE and FqMerger. BLAST was used to align contigs to IMGT TRBV, TRBD and TRBJ reference genes, with CDR3 defined following IMGT. Any clonotype with a frequency above 0.1% was classified as a highly expanded clone. Shannon entropy served as the measure of repertoire diversity, while the Gini coefficient captured V-J evenness. Clonotypes shared by more than one individual were considered public. TCRdb took the public reads, trimmed them with fastp at Q25, ran MiXCR for clone calling and kept in-frame beta chains. Merged by CDR3 protein, the rows form single entries marked with the most common genes and DNA. The V and J calls were determined by TCRdb, not by the authors. Counted in this sample were 300,000 to 350,000 distinct CDR3 sequences; about 20% of them appeared once. Clones ranked in the top ten supply 25% to 35% of the sample.

The time point label here, explained by the study, means: persistent/refractory GD, antithyroid drugs over 5 years with positive TRAb. For both TCR sequencing and RNA sequencing, RNA was extracted from PBMCs using TRIzol. The diagnosis of Graves' disease followed American Thyroid Association guidelines. Recruitment of patients was carried out at an endocrinology department in Xi'an, China. Each patient gave about 9.1 milliliters of peripheral blood, collected in an EDTA anticoagulant tube. Ficoll Paque Plus density gradient separation was used to isolate PBMCs, and no further T cell sorting was performed. An Agilent 2100 Bioanalyzer and agarose gel were used to check RNA quality, and a NanoDrop 2000 was used to measure RNA concentration. Remarks on this clonotype: The antigen it recognizes is unknown. Base quality data are lacking; no much larger clone is found one base away.

Via the germline V gene, CDR1 is SNHLY and CDR2 FYNNEI. The CDR3 goes from the cysteine to the phenylalanine over 16 residues. Only the CDR3 part of the read is kept: 48 bases, read in frame from the first base. V is pruned by 4 bases and J by 4 bases, leaving 8 bases of the junction without a gene match. This TCR was recovered from a female donor with Graves disease. Recombination connected TRBV2 to TRBJ1-3; 9 bases in the junction line up with TRBD1. This specimen consisted of peripheral blood mononuclear cells (PBMCs), obtained when the disease was refractory, from a patient treated with antithyroid drugs. The DNA is as follows: TGTGCCAGCAGTGGCAGGACAGGGGCCTTCGGAAACACCATATATTTT. It codes for CASSGRTGAFGNTIYF.